This T cell receptor beta chain was observed in a study of patients and donors after allogeneic stem cell transplantation. TCRdb re-called the RT-PCR reads with MiXCR, one entry per CDR3 protein. This table holds 150,000 to 200,000 distinct CDR3 sequences, about a quarter found once. This clonotype occurred a few times. Looked up from germline, CDR1 is SGHTA and CDR2 is FQGNSA. CDR3 length equals 13 residues. The ends lost 5 bases at V and 8 bases at J; junction bases unmatched: 6. The TCR comes from a human donor who was either an allogeneic HSCT recipient or a stem cell or donor lymphocyte infusion donor (not recorded which). It is not recorded whose cells these are; they may come from a transplant donor. J is TRBJ2-1 and V is TRBV7-2; 7 bases match TRBD1. The sequencing sample was made of blood, either unsorted or a sorted T cell fraction (not recorded which). In DNA, the CDR3 is TGTGCCAGCAGCCCCAGAACAGGGGATGAGCAGTTCTTC. Its protein is CASSPRTGDEQFF.